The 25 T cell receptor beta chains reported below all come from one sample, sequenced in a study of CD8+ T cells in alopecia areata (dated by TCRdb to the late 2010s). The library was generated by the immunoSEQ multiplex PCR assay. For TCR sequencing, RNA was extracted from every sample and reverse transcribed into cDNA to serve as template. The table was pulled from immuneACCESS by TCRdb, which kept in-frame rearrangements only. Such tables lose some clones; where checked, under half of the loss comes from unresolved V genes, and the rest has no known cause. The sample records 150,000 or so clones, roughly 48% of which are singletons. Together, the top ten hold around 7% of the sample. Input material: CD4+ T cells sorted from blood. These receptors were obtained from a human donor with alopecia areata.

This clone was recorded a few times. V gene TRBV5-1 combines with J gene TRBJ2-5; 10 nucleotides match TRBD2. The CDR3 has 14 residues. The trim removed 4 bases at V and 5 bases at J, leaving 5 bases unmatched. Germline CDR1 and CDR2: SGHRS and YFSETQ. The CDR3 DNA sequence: TGCGCCAGCAGCACCCTAGCGGGAGTGGAGACCCAGTACTTC. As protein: CASSTLAGVETQYF.

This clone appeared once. CDR3 nucleotides: TGTGCCAGCTCATCTTCGAACGACCGCGAGCAGTTCTTC. Its translation: CASSSSNDREQFF. The gene calls are TRBV18 and TRBJ2-1; the D is unclear. V gave up 5 bases and J gave up 10 bases, with 15 bases separating them. The CDR3 is 13 residues long. The germline gives CDR1 KGHSH, CDR2 LQKENI.

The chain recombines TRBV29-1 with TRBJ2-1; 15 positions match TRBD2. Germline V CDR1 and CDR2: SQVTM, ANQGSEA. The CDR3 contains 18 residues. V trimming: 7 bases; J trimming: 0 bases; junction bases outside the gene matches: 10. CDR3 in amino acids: CSAFGTSGRRGSYNEQFF. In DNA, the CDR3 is TGCAGCGCGTTCGGGACTAGCGGGAGGCGGGGCTCCTACAATGAGCAGTTCTTC.

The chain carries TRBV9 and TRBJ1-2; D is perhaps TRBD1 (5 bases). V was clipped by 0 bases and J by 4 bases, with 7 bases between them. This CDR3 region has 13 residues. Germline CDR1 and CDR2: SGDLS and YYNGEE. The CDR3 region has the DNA TGTGCCAGCAGCGTAGCGACAGCCTATGGCTACACCTTC. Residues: CASSVATAYGYTF.

CDR3 region: CASSDIRTNTGELFF. In DNA, the CDR3 is TGTGCCAGCAGTGACATTCGGACTAACACCGGGGAGCTGTTTTTT. The V and J genes are TRBV7-9 and TRBJ2-2, with D perhaps matching TRBD2 (5 bases). The V gene lost 6 bases and the J gene lost 2 bases, with 13 bases spanning the gap. The CDR3 has 15 amino acids. Germline V gene lookup returns CDR1 SEHNR and CDR2 FQNEAQ (reference sequence).

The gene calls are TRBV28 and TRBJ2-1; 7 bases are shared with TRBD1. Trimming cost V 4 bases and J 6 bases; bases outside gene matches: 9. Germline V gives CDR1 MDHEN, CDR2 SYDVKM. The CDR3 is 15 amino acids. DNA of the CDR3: TGTGCCAGCAGTTCCGCGACAGGGCGGTCCAATGAGCAGTTCTTC. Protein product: CASSSATGRSNEQFF. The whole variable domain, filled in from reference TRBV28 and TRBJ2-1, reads DVKVTQSSRYLVKRTGEKVFLECVQDMDHENMFWYRQDPGLGLRLIYFSYDVKMKEKGDIPEGYSVSREKKERFSLILESASTNQTSMYLCASSSATGRSNEQFFGPGTRLTVL.

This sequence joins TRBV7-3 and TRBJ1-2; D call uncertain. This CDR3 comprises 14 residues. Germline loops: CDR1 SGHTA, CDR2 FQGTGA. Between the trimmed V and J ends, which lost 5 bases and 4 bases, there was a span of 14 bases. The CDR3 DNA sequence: TGTGCCAGCAGCCCCGGGGTGGGCCCCTATGGCTACACCTTC. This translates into CASSPGVGPYGYTF.

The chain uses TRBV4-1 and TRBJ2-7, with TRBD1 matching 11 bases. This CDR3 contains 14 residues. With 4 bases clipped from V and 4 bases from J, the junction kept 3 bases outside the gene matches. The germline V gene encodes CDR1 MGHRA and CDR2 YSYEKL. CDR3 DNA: TGCGCCAGCAGCCCGGACAGGGGGCCGTACGAGCAGTACTTC. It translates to CASSPDRGPYEQYF.

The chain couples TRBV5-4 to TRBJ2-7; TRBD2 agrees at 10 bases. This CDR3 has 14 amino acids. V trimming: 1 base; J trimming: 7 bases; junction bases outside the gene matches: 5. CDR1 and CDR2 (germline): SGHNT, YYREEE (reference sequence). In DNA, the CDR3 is TGTGCCAGCAGCTTGACTAGCGGGAAGGAAGAGCAGTACTTC. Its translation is CASSLTSGKEEQYF. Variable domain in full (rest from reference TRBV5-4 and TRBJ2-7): ETGVTQSPTHLIKTRGQQVTLRCSSQSGHNTVSWYQQALGQGPQFIFQYYREEENGRGNFPPRFSGLQFPNYSSELNVNALELDDSALYLCASSLTSGKEEQYFGPGTRLTVT.

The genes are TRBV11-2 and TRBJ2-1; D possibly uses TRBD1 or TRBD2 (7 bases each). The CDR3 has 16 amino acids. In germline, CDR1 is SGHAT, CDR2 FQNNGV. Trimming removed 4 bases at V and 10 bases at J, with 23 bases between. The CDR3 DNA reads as TGTGCCAGCAGCTCTCCTAGGGTAGCGGGCAGGGGGGAGCAGTTCTTC. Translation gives CASSSPRVAGRGEQFF.

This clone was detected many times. The CDR3 here is CASSWGDARNEKLFF. The CDR3 coding sequence is TGTGCCAGCAGCTGGGGGGACGCCCGTAATGAAAAACTGTTTTTT. This chain joins TRBV7-9 and TRBJ1-4; TRBD1 is a possible D gene (5 bases). Germline-derived CDR1 and CDR2 are SEHNR and FQNEAQ (reference sequence). This CDR3 has 15 residues. V gave up 4 bases and J gave up 4 bases, with 13 bases separating them.

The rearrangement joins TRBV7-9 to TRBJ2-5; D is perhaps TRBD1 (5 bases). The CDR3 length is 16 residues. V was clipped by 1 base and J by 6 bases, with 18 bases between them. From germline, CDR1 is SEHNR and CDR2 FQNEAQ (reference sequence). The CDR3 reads CASSLVQGRVMKTQYF. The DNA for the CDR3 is TGTGCCAGCAGCTTAGTGCAGGGTCGGGTGATGAAGACCCAGTACTTC. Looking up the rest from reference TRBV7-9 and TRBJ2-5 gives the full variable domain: DTGVSQNPRHKITKRGQNVTFRCDPISEHNRLYWYRQTLGQGPEFLTYFQNEAQLEKSRLLSDRFSAERPKGSFSTLEIQRTEQGDSAMYLCASSLVQGRVMKTQYFGPGTRLLVL.

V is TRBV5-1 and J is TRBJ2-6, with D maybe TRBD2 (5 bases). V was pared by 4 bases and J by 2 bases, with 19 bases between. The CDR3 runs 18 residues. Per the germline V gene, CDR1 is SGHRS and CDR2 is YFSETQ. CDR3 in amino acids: CASSEGALSAAGANVLTF. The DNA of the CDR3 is TGCGCCAGCAGCGAGGGAGCCCTCTCTGCGGCTGGGGCCAACGTCCTGACTTTC.

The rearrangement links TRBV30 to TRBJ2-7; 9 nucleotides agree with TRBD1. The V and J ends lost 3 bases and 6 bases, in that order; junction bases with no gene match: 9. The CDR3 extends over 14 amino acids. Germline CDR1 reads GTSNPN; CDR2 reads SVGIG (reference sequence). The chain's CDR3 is CAWSKRDRVGEQYF. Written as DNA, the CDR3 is TGTGCCTGGAGCAAGAGGGACAGGGTGGGCGAGCAGTACTTC. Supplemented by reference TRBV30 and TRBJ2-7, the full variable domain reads SQTIHQWPATLVQPVGSPLSLECTVEGTSNPNLYWYRQAAGRGLQLLFYSVGIGQISSEVPQNLSASRPQDRQFILSSKKLLLSDSGFYLCAWSKRDRVGEQYFGPGTRLTVT.

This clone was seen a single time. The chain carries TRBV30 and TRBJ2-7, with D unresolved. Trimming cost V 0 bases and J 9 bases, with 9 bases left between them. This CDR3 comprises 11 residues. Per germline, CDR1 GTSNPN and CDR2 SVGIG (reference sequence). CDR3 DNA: TGTGCCTGGAGTGTACTGGTAGGGCAGTACTTC. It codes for CAWSVLVGQYF.

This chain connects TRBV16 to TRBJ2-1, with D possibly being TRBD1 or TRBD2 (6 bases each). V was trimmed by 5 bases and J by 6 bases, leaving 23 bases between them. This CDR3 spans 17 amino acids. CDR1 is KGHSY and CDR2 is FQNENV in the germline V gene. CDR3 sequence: CASSGGLATLGFNEQFF. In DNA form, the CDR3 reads TGTGCCAGCAGCGGGGGGCTGGCTACCCTTGGCTTCAATGAGCAGTTCTTC.

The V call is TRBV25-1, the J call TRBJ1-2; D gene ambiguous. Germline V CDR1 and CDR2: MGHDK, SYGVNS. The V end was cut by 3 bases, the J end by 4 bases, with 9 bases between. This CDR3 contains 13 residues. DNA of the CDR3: TGTGCCAGCAGTGACATGGGATTCTATGGCTACACCTTC. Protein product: CASSDMGFYGYTF.

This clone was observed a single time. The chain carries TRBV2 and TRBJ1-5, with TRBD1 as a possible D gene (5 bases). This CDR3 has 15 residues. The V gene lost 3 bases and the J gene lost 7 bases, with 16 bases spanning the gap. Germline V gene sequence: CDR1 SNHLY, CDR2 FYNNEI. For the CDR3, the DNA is TGTGCCAGCAGTGAGGGGACGGTAGCAGGACAGCCCCAGCATTTT. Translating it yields CASSEGTVAGQPQHF.

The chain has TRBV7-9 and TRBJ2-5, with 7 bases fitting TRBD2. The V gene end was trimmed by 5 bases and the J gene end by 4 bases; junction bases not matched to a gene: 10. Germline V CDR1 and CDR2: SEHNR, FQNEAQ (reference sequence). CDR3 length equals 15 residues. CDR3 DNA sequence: TGTGCCAGCAGCGCAAAAAGACTAGCAGGAGAGACCCAGTACTTC. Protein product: CASSAKRLAGETQYF.

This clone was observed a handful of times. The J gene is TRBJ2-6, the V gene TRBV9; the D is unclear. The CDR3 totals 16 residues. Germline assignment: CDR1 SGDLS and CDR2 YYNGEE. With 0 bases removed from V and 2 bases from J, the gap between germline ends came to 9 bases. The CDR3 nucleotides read TGTGCCAGCAGCGTAGTCACCCGGGCTGGGGCCAACGTCCTGACTTTC. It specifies CASSVVTRAGANVLTF.

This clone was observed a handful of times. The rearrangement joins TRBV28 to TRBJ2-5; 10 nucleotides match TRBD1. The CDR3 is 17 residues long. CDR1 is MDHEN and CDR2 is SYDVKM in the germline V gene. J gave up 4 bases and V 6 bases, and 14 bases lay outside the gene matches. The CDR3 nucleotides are TGTGCCAGCAGCGCCGGGACAGGGGCGTTTGTTGGAGAGACCCAGTACTTC. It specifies CASSAGTGAFVGETQYF.

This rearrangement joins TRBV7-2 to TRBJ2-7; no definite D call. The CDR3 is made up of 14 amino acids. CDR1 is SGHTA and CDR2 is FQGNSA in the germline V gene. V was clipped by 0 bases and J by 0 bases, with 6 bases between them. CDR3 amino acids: CASSLAPSSYEQYF. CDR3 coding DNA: TGTGCCAGCAGCTTAGCTCCGAGCTCCTACGAGCAGTACTTC.

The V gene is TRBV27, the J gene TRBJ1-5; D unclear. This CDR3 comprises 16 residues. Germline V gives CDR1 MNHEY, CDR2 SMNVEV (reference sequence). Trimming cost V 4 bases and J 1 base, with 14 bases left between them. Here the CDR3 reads CASSSTVFGSNQPQHF. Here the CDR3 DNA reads TGTGCCAGCAGTTCCACAGTCTTTGGAAGCAATCAGCCCCAGCATTTT.

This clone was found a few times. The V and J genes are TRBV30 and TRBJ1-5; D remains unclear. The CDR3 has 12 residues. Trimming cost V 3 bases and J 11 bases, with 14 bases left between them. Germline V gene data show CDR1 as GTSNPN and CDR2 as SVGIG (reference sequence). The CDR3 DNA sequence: TGTGCCTGGAGCGGGAGAGACTCGGCCCAGCATTTT. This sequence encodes CAWSGRDSAQHF.

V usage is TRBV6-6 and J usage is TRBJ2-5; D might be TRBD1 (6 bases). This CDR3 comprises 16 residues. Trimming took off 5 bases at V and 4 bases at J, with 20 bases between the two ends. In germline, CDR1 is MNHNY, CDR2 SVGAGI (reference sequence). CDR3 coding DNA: TGTGCCAGCAGTAGGGGGTTGCTAGCTCTCCTAGAGACCCAGTACTTC. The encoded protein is CASSRGLLALLETQYF.